This T cell receptor beta chain was documented in a study of graft-versus-host responses after intestinal transplantation. Study as a whole: Every transplant recipient was induced with anti-thymocyte globulin, then maintained on tacrolimus and steroids for about 3 years. General study findings and limits: Recipient bone marrow held GvH clones, some seen earlier in ileum or blood.

CDR1 SEHNR and CDR2 FQNEAQ come from the germline V gene (reference sequence). The CDR3 is made up of 18 amino acids. V trimming: 0 bases; J trimming: 5 bases; junction bases outside the gene matches: 11. Using immunoSEQ multiplex PCR, the repertoire was profiled, and TCRdb retains in-frame clones only, with some absent. This sample has more than 65,000 clones; around 93% occur once, and the top ten carry 7% to 9.5%. As regards this clone: Its antigen is as yet unknown.

This rearrangement joins TRBV7-9 to TRBJ2-7; 12 nucleotides match TRBD2. The receptor comes from a human donor who was the organ donor for an intestinal transplant. The sample was unstimulated CD8+ T cells sorted from spleen or lymph node cells, taken before transplant. As DNA, the CDR3 is TGTGCCAGCAGCTTAGCTCCGGGACTAGCGGGTACTTTTGACGAGCAGTACTTC. It translates to CASSLAPGLAGTFDEQYF.